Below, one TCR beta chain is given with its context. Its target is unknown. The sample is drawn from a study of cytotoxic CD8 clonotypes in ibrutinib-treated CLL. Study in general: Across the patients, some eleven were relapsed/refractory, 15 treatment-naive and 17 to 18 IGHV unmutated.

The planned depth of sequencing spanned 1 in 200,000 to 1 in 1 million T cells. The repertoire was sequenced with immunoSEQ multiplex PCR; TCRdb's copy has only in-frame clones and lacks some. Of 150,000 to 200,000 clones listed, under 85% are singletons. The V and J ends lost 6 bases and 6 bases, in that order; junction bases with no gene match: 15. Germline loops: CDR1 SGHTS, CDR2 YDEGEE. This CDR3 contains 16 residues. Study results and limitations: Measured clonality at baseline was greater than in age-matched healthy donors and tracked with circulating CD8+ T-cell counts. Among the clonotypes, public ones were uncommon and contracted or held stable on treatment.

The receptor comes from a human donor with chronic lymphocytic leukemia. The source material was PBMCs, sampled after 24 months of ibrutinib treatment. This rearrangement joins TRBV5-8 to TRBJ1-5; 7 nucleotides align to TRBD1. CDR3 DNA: TGTGCCAGCACCGTCCCCCCAGGGGGGAATGGTCAGCCCCAGCATTTT. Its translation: CASTVPPGGNGQPQHF.